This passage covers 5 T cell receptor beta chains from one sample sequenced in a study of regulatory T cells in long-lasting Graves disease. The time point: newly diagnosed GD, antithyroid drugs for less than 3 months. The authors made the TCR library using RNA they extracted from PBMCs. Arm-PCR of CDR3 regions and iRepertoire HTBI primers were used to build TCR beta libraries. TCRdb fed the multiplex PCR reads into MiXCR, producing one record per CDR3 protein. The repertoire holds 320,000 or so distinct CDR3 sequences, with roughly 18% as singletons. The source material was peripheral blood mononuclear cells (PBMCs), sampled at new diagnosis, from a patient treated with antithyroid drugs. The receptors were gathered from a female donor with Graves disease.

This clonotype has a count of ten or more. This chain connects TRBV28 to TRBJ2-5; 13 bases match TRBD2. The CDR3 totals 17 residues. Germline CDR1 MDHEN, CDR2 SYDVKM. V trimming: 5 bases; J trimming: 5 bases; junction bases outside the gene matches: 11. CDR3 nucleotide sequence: TGTGCCAGCAGTCGAATACTACCGGGACTAGCGGGGGAGACCCAGTACTTC. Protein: CASSRILPGLAGETQYF.

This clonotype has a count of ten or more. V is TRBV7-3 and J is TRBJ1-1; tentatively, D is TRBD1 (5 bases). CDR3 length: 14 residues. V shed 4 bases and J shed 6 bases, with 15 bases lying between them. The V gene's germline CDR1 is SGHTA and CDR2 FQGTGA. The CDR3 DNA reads TGTGCCAGCAGCTCCGCCCAGGGTTTGGCTGAAGCTTTCTTT. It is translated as CASSSAQGLAEAFF. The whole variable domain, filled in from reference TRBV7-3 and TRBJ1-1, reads GAGVSQTPSNKVTEKGKYVELRCDPISGHTALYWYRQSLGQGPEFLIYFQGTGAADDSGLPNDRFFAVRPEGSVSTLKIQRTERGDSAVYLCASSSAQGLAEAFFGQGTRLTVV.

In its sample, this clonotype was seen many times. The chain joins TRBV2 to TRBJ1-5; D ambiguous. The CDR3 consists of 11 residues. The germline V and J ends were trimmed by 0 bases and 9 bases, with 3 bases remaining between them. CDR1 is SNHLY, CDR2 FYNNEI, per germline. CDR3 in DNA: TGTGCCAGCAGTGAAGCGGGGCCCCAGCATTTT. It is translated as CASSEAGPQHF.

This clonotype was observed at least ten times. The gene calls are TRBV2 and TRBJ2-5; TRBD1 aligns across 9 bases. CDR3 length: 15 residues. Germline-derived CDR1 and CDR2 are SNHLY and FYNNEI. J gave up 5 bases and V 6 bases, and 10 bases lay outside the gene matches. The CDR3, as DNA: TGTGCCAGCAGCGAGTGGGACAGGGACGGTGAGACCCAGTACTTC. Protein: CASSEWDRDGETQYF.

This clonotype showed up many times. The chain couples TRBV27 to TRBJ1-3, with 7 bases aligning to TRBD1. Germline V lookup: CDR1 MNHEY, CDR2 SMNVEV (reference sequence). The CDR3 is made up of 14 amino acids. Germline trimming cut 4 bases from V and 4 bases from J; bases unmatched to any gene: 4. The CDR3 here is CASSSGGYGNTIYF. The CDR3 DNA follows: TGTGCCAGCAGTTCAGGGGGGTACGGAAACACCATATATTTT.